This T cell receptor beta chain was recovered during a study of T cells in Graves' hyperthyroidism and ophthalmopathy. Study information: Peripheral blood sampling occurred at initial diagnosis, before any treatment. General study findings and limits: Most thyroid clonotypes expanded above 0.001 were also detected in blood.

There are many counts of this clonotype. The antigen remains undetermined. TCR beta CDR3 region amplification was performed from RNA transcripts. TCR CDR3 underwent first-round RT-PCR with the HTBI primer set. Using its own MiXCR run on the multiplex PCR reads, TCRdb lists one record per CDR3 protein. The sample consists of under 550,000 distinct CDR3 sequences, roughly 15% of them appearing once. The TCR sequence derives from a woman aged 18-29 years with Graves' hyperthyroidism. The sequencing sample was made of blood.

Here the CDR3 reads CSATDKAGIVYEQYF. DNA for the CDR3: TGCAGTGCTACTGACAAAGCAGGGATAGTTTACGAGCAGTACTTC. J is TRBJ2-7 and V is TRBV20-1, with D possibly being TRBD1 (5 bases). The CDR3 runs 15 residues. Trimming took off 4 bases at V and 4 bases at J, with 20 bases between the two ends. Germline loops: CDR1 DFQATT, CDR2 SNEGSKA (reference sequence).